This T cell receptor beta chain was sequenced in a study of shared clonotypes between healthy human individuals. Selected positively for CCR7 and CD45RO-negative, naive CD8 cells excluded terminally differentiated effector memory CD45RA+ cells. The germline V gene encodes CDR1 SGDLS and CDR2 YYNGEE. This CDR3 is built from 15 residues. The ends were cut back, 3 bases at V and 4 bases at J, with 15 bases in the middle. Authors' analysis steps: Junction-only sequences produced by ImmunoSEQ had no quality scores, so filtering differed. Using immunoSEQ multiplex PCR, the repertoire was profiled, and TCRdb retains in-frame clones only, with some absent. V, J and clone size derive from that table, while D and trimming were established from the DNA sequence. The sample contains approximately 2,000,000 clones, 85% to 95% of which appear only once.

The sample comprised naive CD8+ T cells from PBMCs. The chain employs TRBV9 and TRBJ2-3, with D possibly being TRBD1 or TRBD2 (5 bases each). The origin of this receptor is a man younger than 35 in good health. Some clones in this sample may be carry-over from other donors' samples. The CDR3 bases are TGTGCCAGCAGCGAAAAGGGGTTCGGGGCAGATACGCAGTATTTT. Translated: CASSEKGFGADTQYF.